This T cell receptor (beta chain) was sequenced in a study of blood T cell repertoires in COVID-19. About the research overall: The cDNA or gDNA used as material had been derived from T cells, B-cell-depleted T cells, or PBMCs.

Participants spanned ages 18 to 89 years and resided in 24 US areas. Participant-reported clinical history was the basis for cohort assignment. Per the study methods: From reference gene primer amplification, estimates of nucleated cell counts were derived. Here immunoSEQ multiplex PCR was the method, and the copy in TCRdb shows in-frame clones only, minus some. From that table come the V and J calls and clone size; the DNA was used to work out D and trimming. This repertoire shows a few hundred thousand clones, 80% to 90% found once; its top ten account for around 3.2%. The germline gives CDR1 SEHNR, CDR2 FQNEAQ (reference sequence). V gave up 5 bases and J gave up 4 bases; unmatched junction bases: 6. This CDR3 contains 15 residues.

The receptor comes from a woman aged 35 to 49 who had been exposed to COVID-19. Sequencing was carried out using PBMCs or T cells enriched from blood (not recorded which). The chain has TRBV7-9 and TRBJ2-1; TRBD1 matches 9 bases. CDR3 residues: CASSRGQGSYNEQFF. DNA for the CDR3: TGTGCCAGCAGCCGAGGACAGGGGTCATACAATGAGCAGTTCTTC. The whole variable domain, filled in from reference TRBV7-9 and TRBJ2-1, reads DTGVSQNPRHKITKRGQNVTFRCDPISEHNRLYWYRQTLGQGPEFLTYFQNEAQLEKSRLLSDRFSAERPKGSFSTLEIQRTEQGDSAMYLCASSRGQGSYNEQFFGPGTRLTVL.